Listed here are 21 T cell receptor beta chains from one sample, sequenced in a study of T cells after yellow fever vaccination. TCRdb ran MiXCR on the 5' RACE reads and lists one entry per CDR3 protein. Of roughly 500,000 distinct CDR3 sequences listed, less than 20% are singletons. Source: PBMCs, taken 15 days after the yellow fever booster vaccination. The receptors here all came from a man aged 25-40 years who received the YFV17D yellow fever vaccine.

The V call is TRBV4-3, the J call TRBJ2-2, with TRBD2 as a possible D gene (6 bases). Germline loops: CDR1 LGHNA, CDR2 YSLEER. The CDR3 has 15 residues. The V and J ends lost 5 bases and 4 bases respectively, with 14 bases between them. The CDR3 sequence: CASSSRESGTGELFF. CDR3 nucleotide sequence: TGCGCCAGCAGCTCTCGGGAGTCCGGCACCGGGGAGCTGTTTTTT.

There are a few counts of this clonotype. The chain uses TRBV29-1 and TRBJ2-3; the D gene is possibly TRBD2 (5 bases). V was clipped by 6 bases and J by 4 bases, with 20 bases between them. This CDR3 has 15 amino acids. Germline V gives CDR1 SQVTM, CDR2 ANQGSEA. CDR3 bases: TGCAGCGTGGGAACTACTAGTGCCGGTGCAGATACGCAGTATTTT. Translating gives CSVGTTSAGADTQYF.

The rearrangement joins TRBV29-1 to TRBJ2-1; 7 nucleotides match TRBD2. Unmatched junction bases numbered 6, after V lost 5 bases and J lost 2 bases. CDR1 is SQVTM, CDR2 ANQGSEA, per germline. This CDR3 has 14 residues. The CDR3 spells CSVSGGSAYNEQFF. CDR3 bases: TGCAGCGTTTCAGGCGGGAGTGCCTACAATGAGCAGTTCTTC.

The CDR3 loop reads CASSPSTSASYNEQFF. CDR3 in DNA: TGTGCCAGCAGCCCTTCGACTAGCGCTTCCTACAATGAGCAGTTCTTC. This rearrangement joins TRBV7-8 to TRBJ2-1; the match to TRBD2 covers 8 bases. The V gene's germline CDR1 is SGHVS and CDR2 FQNEAQ. The CDR3 consists of 16 residues. With V trimmed by 5 bases and J by 1 base, 7 bases remained unmatched.

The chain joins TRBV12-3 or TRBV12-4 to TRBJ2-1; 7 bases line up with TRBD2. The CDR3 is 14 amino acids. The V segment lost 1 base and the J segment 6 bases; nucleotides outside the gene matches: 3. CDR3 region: CASSLGPSGNEQFF. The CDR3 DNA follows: TGTGCCAGCAGTTTAGGTCCTAGCGGCAATGAGCAGTTCTTC.

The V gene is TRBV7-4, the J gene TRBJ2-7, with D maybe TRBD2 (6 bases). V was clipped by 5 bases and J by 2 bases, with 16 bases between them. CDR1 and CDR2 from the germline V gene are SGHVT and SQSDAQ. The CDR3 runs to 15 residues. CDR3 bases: TGTGCCAGCAGCCTCGGGACTTTCCCAACCTACGAGCAGTACTTC. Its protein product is CASSLGTFPTYEQYF.

The CDR3 nucleotides are TGTGCCTGGAGCTGGAACGGGAATCAGCCCCAGCATTTT. This translates into CAWSWNGNQPQHF. The chain joins TRBV30 to TRBJ1-5, with no clear D. Germline V lookup: CDR1 GTSNPN, CDR2 SVGIG (reference sequence). This CDR3 contains 13 residues. V lost 3 bases to trimming and J lost 4 bases, with 10 bases between them.

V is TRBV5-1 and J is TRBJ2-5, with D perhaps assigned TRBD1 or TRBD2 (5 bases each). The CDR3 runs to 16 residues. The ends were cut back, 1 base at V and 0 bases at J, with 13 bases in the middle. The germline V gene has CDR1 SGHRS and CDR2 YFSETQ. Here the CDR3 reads CASSLSGTIYQETQYF. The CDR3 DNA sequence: TGCGCCAGCAGCTTGTCCGGGACCATATACCAAGAGACCCAGTACTTC.

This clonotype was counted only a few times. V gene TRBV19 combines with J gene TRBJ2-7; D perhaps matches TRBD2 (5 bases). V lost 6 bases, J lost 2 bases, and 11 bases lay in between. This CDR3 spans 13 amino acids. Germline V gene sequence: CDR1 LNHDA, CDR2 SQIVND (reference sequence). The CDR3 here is CASRAAAAYEQYF. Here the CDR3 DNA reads TGTGCCAGTAGGGCAGCGGCAGCCTACGAGCAGTACTTC. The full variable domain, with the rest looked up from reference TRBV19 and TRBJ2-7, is DGGITQSPKYLFRKEGQNVTLSCEQNLNHDAMYWYRQDPGQGLRLIYYSQIVNDFQKGDIAEGYSVSREKKESFPLTVTSAQKNPTAFYLCASRAAAAYEQYFGPGTRLTVT.

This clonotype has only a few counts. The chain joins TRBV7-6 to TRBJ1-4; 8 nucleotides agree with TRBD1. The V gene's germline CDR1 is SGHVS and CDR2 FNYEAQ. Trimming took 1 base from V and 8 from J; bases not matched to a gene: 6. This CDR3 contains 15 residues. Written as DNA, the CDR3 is TGTGCCAGCAGCTTAGGCGCCAGGGGGCAAGAAAAACTGTTTTTT. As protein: CASSLGARGQEKLFF.

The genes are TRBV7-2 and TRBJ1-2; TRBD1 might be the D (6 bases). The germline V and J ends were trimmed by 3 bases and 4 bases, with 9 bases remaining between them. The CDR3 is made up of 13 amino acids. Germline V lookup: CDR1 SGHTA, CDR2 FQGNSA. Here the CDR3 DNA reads TGTGCCAGCAGCTTGGACAGCAGCTATGGCTACACCTTC. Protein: CASSLDSSYGYTF.

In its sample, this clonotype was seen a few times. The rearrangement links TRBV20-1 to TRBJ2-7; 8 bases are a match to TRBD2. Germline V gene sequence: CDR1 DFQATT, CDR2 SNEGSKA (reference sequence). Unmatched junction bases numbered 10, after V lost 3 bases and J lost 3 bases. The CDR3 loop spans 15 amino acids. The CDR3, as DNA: TGCAGTGCTAGTCCCGGGAGGGTAAGGAACTACGAGCAGTACTTC. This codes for CSASPGRVRNYEQYF.

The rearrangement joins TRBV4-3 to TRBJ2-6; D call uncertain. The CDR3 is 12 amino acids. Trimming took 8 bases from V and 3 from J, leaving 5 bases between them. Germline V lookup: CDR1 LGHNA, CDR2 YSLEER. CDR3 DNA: TGCGCCAGCGGTCGTGGGGCCAACGTCCTGACTTTC. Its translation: CASGRGANVLTF.

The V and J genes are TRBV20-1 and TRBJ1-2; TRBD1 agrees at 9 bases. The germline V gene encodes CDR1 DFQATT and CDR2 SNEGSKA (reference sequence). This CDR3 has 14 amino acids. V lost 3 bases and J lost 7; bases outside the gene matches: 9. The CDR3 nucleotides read TGCAGTGCTAGCCCGGGGACAGGGTTTAGTGGCTACACCTTC. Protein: CSASPGTGFSGYTF.

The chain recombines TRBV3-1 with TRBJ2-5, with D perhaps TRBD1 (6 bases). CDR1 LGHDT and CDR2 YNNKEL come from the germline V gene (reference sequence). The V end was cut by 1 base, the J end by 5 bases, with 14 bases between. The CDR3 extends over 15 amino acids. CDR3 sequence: CASSQAGTLAETQYF. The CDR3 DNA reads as TGTGCCAGCAGCCAAGCAGGGACATTAGCTGAGACCCAGTACTTC.

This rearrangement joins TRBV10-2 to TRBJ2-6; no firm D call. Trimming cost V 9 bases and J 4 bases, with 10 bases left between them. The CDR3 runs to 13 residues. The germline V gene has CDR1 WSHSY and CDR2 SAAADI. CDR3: CASEESGANVLTF. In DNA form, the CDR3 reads TGCGCCAGTGAGGAATCCGGGGCCAACGTCCTGACTTTC.

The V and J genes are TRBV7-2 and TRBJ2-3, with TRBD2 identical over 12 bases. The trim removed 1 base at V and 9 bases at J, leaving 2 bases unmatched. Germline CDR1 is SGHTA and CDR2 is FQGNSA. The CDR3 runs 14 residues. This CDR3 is CASSLGLAGVTQYF. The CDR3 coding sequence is TGTGCCAGCAGCTTAGGACTAGCGGGAGTCACGCAGTATTTT.

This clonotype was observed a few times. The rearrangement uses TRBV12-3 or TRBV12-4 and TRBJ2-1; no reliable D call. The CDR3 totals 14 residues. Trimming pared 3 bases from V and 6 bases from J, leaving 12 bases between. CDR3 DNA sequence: TGTGCCAGCAGTTTTGGGTTCTCAGGCAATGAGCAGTTCTTC. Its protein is CASSFGFSGNEQFF.

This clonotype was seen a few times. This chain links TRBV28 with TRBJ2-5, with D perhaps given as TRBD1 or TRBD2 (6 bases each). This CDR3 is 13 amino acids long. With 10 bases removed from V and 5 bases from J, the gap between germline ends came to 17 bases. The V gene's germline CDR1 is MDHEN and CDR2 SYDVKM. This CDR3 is CATTNGGSETQYF. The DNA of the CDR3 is TGTGCCACTACTAACGGGGGCTCGGAGACCCAGTACTTC.

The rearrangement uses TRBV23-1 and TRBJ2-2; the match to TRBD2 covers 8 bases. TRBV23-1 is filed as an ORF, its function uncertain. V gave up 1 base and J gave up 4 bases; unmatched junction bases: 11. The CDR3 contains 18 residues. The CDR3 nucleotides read TGCGCCAGCAGTCAATACCGCGGGAGGTTGGTCGTCACCGGGGAGCTGTTTTTT. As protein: CASSQYRGRLVVTGELFF.

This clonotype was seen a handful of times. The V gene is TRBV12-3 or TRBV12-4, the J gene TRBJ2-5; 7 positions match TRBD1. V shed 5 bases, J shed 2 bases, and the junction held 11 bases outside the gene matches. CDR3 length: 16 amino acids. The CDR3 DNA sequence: TGTGCCAGCAGTCGCCCACCATGGACAGGTCAAGAGACCCAGTACTTC. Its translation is CASSRPPWTGQETQYF.